This TCR beta chain was sequenced for a study of blood T cell repertoires in COVID-19. At the level of the study: PBMCs, B-cell-depleted T cells, or T cells provided the cDNA or gDNA that made up the material.

Using immunoSEQ multiplex PCR, the repertoire was profiled, and TCRdb retains in-frame clones only, with some absent. The table has approximately 94,000 clones, over 75% seen once. The source material was peripheral blood. The sequence was collected from a human donor in a cohort sampled during active COVID-19.

The CDR3 region is CASSPGTSGRQFEQYF. The CDR3 DNA reads TGTGCCAGCAGCCCTGGGACTAGCGGGAGACAATTCGAGCAGTACTTC. The V call is TRBV5-6, the J call TRBJ2-7, with TRBD2 identical over 14 bases. J was trimmed by 6 bases and V by 4 bases; bases with no gene match: 9. The CDR3 extends over 16 amino acids. CDR1 SGHDT and CDR2 YYEEEE come from the germline V gene.